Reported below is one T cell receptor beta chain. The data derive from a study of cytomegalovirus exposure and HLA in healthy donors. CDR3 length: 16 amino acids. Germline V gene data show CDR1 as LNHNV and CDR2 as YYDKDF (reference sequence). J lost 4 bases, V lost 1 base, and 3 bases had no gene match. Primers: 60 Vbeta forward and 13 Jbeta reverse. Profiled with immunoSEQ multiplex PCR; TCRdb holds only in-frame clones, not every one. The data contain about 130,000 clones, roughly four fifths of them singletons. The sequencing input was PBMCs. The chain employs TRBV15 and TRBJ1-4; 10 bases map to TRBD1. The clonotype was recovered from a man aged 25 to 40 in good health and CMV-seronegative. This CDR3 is CATSRGGTGVNEKLFF. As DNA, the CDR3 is TGTGCCACCAGCAGAGGGGGGACAGGGGTTAATGAAAAACTGTTTTTT. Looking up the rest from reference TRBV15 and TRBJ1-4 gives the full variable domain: DAMVIQNPRYQVTQFGKPVTLSCSQTLNHNVMYWYQQKSSQAPKLLFHYYDKDFNNEADTPDNFQSRRPNTSFCFLDIRSPGLGDTAMYLCATSRGGTGVNEKLFFGSGTQLSVL.